The present T cell receptor (beta chain) was sequenced within a study of control samples from healthy donors and cancer patients. V shed 1 base and J 6 bases; nucleotides not matched to a gene: 4. Germline V gives CDR1 LGHDT, CDR2 YNNKEL (reference sequence). CDR3 length: 15 residues. TCRdb keeps only in-frame clones here, not all; method: immunoSEQ multiplex PCR. The table has some 130,000 clones, around nine tenths seen once. The chain has TRBV3-1 (or the pseudogene TRBV3-2) and TRBJ2-2; 8 bases line up with TRBD1. The TCR comes from a man between 50 and 59 years old with head and neck cancer. What was sequenced was PBMCs. For the CDR3, the DNA is TGTGCCAGCAGCCAAGCAGGGGGCGGATCCGGGGAGCTGTTTTTT. It encodes CASSQAGGGSGELFF.